This T cell receptor beta chain was retrieved from a study of shared clonotypes between healthy human individuals. Study observations and caveats: Non-shared clonotypes had lower generation probabilities than clonotypes shared by all four sorted-subset donors. A generally larger estimated richness was seen in naive subsets than in memory subsets. Naive CD4 clonotype sharing across several donors was approximately 5%.

CDR1 and CDR2 from the germline V gene are LNHNV and YYDKDF (reference sequence). V trimming: 1 base; J trimming: 1 base; junction bases outside the gene matches: 13. There are 20 residues in the CDR3. Regarding this clone: Its antigen is as yet unknown.

Measured with immunoSEQ multiplex PCR; TCRdb has only the in-frame clones, and not every one. Among 2 million to 2.5 million clones listed, less than 95% were seen once. CD45RA+ naive and CD45RA-negative memory subsets were separated from CD4+ cells. The sequencing input was naive CD4+ T cells from PBMCs. Subset given: CD45RA+ positively selected. The source is a man in his late teens or twenties in good health. Some clones in this sample may be carry-over from other donors' samples. The J gene is TRBJ2-7, the V gene TRBV15, with 13 bases fitting TRBD2. CDR3 protein: CATSRVRGLAGTGRSYEQYF. CDR3 bases: TGTGCCACCAGCAGAGTTAGGGGACTAGCGGGAACTGGTAGGTCCTACGAGCAGTACTTC.